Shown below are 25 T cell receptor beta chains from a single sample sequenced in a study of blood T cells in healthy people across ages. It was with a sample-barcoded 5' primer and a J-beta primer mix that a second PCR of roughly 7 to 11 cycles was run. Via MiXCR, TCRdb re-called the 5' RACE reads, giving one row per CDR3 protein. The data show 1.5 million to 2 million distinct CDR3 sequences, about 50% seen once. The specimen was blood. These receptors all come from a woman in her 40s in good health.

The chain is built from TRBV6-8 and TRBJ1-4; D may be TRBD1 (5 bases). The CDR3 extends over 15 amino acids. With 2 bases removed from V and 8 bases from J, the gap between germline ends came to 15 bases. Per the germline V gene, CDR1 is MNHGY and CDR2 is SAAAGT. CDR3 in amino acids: CASSYAEGVREKLFF. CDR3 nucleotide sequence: TGTGCCAGCAGTTACGCCGAAGGGGTCAGGGAAAAACTGTTTTTT.

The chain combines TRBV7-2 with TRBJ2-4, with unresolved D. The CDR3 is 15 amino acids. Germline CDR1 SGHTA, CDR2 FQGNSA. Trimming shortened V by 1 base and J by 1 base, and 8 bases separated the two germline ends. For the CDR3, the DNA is TGTGCCAGCAGCTTAGGTATCGATGCCAAAAACATTCAGTACTTC. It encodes CASSLGIDAKNIQYF. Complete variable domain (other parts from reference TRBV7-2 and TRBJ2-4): GAGVSQSPSNKVTEKGKDVELRCDPISGHTALYWYRQSLGQGLEFLIYFQGNSAPDKSGLPSDRFSAERTGGSVSTLTIQRTQQEDSAVYLCASSLGIDAKNIQYFGAGTRLSVL.

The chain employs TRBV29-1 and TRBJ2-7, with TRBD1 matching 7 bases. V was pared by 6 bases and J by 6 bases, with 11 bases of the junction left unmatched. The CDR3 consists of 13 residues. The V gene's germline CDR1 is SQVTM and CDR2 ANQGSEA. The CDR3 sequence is CSVLPTGVGEQYF. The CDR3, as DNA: TGCAGCGTCCTCCCTACAGGGGTAGGCGAGCAGTACTTC.

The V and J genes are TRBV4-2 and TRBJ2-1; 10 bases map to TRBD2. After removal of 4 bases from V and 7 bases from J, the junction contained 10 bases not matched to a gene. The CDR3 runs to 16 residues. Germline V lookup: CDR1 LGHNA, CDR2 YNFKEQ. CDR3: CASSPVSGGADNEQFF. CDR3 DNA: TGTGCCAGCAGCCCCGTCAGCGGGGGGGCTGATAATGAGCAGTTCTTC.

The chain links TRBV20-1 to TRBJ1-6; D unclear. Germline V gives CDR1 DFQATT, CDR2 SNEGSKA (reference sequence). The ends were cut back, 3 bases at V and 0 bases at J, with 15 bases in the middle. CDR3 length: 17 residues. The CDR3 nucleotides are TGCAGTGCTAGCCTAGTCCAGGCGAGCTCCTATAATTCACCCCTCCACTTT. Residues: CSASLVQASSYNSPLHF.

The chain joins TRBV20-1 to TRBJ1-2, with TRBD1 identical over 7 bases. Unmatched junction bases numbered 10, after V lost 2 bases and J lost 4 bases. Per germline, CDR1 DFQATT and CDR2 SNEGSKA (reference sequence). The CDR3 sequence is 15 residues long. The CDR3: CSARTGQFFVYGYTF. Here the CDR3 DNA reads TGCAGTGCTAGAACGGGACAGTTCTTCGTCTATGGCTACACCTTC.

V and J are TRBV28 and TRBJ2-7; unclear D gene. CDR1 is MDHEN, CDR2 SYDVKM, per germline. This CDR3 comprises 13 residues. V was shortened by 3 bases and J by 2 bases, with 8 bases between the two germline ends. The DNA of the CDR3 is TGTGCCAGCAGTTTCGGCAAAACCTACGAGCAGTACTTC. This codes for CASSFGKTYEQYF.

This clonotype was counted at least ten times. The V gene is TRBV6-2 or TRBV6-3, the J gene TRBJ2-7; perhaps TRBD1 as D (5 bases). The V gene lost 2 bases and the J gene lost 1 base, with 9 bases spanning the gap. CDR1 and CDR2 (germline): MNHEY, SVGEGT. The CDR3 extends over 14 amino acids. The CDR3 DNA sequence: TGTGCCAGCAGTTACAGGAGACAGTCCTACGAGCAGTACTTC. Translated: CASSYRRQSYEQYF.

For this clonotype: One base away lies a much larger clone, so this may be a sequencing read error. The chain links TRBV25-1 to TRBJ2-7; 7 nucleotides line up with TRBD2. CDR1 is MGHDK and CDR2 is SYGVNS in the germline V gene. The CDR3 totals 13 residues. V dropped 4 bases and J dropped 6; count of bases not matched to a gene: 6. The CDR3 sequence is CASSVSGTREQYF. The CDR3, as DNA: TGTGCCAGCAGTGTAAGCGGGACGCGCGAGCAGTACTTC.

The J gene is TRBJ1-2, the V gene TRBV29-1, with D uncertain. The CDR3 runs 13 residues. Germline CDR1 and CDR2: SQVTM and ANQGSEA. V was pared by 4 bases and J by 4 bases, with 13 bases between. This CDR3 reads CSVVAGGSYGYTF. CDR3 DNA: TGCAGCGTTGTTGCGGGCGGCAGCTATGGCTACACCTTC. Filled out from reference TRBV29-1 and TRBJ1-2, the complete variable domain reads SAVISQKPSRDICQRGTSLTIQCQVDSQVTMMFWYRQQPGQSLTLIATANQGSEATYESGFVIDKFPISRPNLTFSTLTVSNMSPEDSSIYLCSVVAGGSYGYTFGSGTRLTVV.

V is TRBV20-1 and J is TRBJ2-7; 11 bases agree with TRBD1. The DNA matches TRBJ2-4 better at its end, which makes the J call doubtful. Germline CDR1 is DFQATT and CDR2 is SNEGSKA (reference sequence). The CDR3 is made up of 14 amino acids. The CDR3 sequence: CSARSGQGVDIQYF. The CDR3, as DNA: TGCAGTGCTAGGTCGGGACAGGGGGTTGACATTCAGTACTTC.

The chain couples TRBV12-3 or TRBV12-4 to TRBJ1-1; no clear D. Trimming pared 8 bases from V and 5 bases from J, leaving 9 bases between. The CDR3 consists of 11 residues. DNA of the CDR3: TGTGCCAGCGGCTACGGGACTGAAGCTTTCTTT. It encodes CASGYGTEAFF.

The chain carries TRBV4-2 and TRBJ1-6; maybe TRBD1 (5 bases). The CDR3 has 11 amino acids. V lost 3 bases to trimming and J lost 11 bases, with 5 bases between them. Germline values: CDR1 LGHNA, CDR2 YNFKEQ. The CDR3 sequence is CASSQGPPLHF. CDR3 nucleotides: TGTGCCAGCAGCCAGGGGCCACCCCTCCACTTT.

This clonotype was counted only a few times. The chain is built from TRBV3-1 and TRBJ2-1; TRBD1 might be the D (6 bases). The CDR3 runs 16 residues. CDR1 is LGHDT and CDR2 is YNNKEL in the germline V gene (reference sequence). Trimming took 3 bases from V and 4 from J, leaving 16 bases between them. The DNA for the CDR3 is TGTGCCAGCAGCCATTCAACAGGGTTGGGATACAATGAGCAGTTCTTC. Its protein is CASSHSTGLGYNEQFF.

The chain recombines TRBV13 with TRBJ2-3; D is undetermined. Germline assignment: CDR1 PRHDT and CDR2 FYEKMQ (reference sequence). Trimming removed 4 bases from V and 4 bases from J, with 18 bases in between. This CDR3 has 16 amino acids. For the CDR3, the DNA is TGTGCCAGCAGCTCCGACACCGACGGTTGGGCAGATACGCAGTATTTT. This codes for CASSSDTDGWADTQYF.

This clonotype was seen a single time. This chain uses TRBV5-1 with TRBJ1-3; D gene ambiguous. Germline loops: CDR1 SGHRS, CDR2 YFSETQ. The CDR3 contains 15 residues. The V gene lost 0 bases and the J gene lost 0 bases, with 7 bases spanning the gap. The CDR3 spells CASSLETVSGNTIYF. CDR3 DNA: TGCGCCAGCAGCTTGGAAACAGTCTCTGGAAACACCATATATTTT.

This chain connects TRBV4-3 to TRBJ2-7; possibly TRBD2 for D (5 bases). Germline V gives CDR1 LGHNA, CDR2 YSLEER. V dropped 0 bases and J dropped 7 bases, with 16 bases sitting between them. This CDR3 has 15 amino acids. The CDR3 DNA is TGCGCCAGCAGCCAAGATGGAGGTGCCTACAATGAGCAGTACTTC. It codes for CASSQDGGAYNEQYF.

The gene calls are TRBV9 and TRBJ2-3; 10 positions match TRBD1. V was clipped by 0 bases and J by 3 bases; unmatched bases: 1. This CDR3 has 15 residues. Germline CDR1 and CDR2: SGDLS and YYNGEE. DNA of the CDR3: TGTGCCAGCAGCGTAGCGGGACAGGGGACAGATACGCAGTATTTT. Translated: CASSVAGQGTDTQYF.

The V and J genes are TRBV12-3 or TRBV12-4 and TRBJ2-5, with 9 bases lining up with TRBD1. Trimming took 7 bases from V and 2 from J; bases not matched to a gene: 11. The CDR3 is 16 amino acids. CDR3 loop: CASTAEGQGYQETQYF. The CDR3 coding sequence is TGTGCCAGCACCGCCGAGGGACAGGGATATCAAGAGACCCAGTACTTC.

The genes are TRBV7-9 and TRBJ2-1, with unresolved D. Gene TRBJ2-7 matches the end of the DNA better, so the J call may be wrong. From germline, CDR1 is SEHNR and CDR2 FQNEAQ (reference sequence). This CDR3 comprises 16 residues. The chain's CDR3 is CASSSDGNLPYNEQYF. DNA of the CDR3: TGTGCCAGCAGCTCCGACGGAAATTTACCGTACAATGAGCAGTACTTC.

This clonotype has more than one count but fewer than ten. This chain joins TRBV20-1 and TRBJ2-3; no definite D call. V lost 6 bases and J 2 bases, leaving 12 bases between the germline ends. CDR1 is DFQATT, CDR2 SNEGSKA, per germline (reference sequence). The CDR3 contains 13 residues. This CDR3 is CSALLGNTDTQYF. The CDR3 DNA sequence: TGCAGTGCGCTGTTAGGAAACACAGATACGCAGTATTTT.

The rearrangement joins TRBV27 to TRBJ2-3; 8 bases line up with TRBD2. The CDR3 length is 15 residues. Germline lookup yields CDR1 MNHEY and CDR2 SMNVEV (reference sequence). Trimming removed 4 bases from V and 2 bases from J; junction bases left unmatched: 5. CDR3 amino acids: CASSYRGGTTDTQYF. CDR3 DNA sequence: TGTGCCAGCAGTTACCGCGGGGGGACCACAGATACGCAGTATTTT.

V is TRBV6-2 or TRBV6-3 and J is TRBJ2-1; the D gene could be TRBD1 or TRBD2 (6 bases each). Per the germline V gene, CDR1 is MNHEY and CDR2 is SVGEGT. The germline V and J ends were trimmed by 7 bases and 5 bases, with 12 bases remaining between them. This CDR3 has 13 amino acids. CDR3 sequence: CASKGGRNNEQFF. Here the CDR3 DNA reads TGTGCCAGCAAGGGGGGCCGCAACAATGAGCAGTTCTTC.

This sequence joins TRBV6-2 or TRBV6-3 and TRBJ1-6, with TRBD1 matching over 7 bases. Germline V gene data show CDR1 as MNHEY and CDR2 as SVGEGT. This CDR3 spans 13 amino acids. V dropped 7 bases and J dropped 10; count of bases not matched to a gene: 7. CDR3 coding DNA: TGTGCCAGCAAAGGACAGGAGCAGTCACCCCTCCACTTT. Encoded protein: CASKGQEQSPLHF.

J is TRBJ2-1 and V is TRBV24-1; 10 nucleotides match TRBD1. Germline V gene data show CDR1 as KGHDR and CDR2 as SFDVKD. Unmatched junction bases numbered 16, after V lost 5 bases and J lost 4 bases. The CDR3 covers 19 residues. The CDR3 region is CATSGRDRGPSGFYNEQFF. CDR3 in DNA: TGTGCCACCAGTGGCCGGGACAGGGGTCCCTCGGGGTTTTACAATGAGCAGTTCTTC.